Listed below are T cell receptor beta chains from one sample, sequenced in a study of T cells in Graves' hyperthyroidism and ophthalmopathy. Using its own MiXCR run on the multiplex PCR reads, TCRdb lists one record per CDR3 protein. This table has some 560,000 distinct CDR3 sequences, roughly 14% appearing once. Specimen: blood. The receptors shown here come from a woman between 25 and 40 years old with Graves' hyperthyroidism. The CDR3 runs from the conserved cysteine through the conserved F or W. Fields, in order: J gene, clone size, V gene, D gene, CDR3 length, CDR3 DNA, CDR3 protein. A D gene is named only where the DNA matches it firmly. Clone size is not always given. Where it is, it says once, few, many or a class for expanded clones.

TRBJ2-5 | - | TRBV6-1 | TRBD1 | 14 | TGTGCCAGCACCGCGACAGGGGCGAAGGAGACCCAGTACTTC | CASTATGAKETQYF
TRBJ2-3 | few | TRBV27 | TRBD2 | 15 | TGTGCCAGCAGACTAGATAGCGGGGTCACAGATACGCAGTATTTT | CASRLDSGVTDTQYF
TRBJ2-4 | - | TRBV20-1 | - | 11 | TGCAGTGCTAGAATCCTCGACATTCAGTACTTC | CSARILDIQYF
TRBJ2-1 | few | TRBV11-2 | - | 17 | TGTGCCAGCAGCCATGGGGCTGCGCTGATCCACTACAATGAGCAGTTCTTC | CASSHGAALIHYNEQFF
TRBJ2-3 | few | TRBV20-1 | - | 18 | TGCAGTGCTGGACAGAGAAGTGTACAAGCTGGGGACACAGATACGCAGTATTTT | CSAGQRSVQAGDTDTQYF
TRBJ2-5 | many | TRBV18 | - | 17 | TGTGCCAGCTCACCACGAGGGGTCGGGGGATTGTTGGAGACCCAGTACTTC | CASSPRGVGGLLETQYF
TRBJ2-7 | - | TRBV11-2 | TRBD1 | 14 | TGTGCCAGCAGCTCTGACAGGGTAAGAAGGGAGCAGTACTTC | CASSSDRVRREQYF
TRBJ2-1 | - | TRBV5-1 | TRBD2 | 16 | TGCGCCAGCAGCCCCACTAGCGGGAGAGGGTATGGTGAGCAGTTCTTC | CASSPTSGRGYGEQFF
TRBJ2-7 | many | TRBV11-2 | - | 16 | TGTGCCAGCAGCTTCAACCCCCGGGACCCCTCCTACGAGCAGTACTTC | CASSFNPRDPSYEQYF
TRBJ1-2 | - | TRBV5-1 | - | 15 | TGCGCCAGCAGCCCAACGACACTTATCCCTCATGGCTACACCTTC | CASSPTTLIPHGYTF
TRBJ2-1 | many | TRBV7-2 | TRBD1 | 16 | TGTGCCAGCAGCTCGATACCGGGACACAGGGGGAATGAGCAGTTCTTC | CASSSIPGHRGNEQFF
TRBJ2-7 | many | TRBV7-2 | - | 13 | TGTGCCAGCAGCTTAGAAGCAGATTACGAGCAGTACTTC | CASSLEADYEQYF
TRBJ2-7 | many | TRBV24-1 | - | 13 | TGTGCCACCAGTGATCCTAATATCGACGAGCAGTACTTC | CATSDPNIDEQYF
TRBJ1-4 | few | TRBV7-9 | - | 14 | TGTGCCAGCAGAATGGGGGGGGGCAATGAAAAACTGTTTTTT | CASRMGGGNEKLFF
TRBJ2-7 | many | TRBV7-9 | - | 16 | TGTGCCAGCGGATTTGGGGGGGCGGGGAGCTCCTACGAGCAGTACTTC | CASGFGGAGSSYEQYF
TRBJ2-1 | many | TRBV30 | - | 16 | TGTGCCTGGAGTGTCCGCCTTAGTAGCGTCTACAATGAGCAGTTCTTC | CAWSVRLSSVYNEQFF
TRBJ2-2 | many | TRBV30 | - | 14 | TGTGCCTGGAGAAGAGGCGGGAACACCGGGGAGCTGTTTTTT | CAWRRGGNTGELFF
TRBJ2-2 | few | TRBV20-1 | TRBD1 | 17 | TGCAGTGCTCCAGAGAGCAAGGGACAGGGTTCCACCGGGGAGCTGTTTTTT | CSAPESKGQGSTGELFF
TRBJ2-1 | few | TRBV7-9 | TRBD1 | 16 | TGTGCCAGCAGCTTAGCCGGACAGGGGAGGTACAATGAGCAGTTCTTC | CASSLAGQGRYNEQFF
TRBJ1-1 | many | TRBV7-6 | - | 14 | TGTGCCAGCAGCTTAGAACCAGGGGCCACTGAAGCTTTCTTT | CASSLEPGATEAFF
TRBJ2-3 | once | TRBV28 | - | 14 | TGTGCCAGCAGTTTATTAGGGGATATGCGTACGCAGTATTTT | CASSLLGDMRTQYF
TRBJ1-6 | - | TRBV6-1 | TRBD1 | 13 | TGTGCCAGCACCTGGACAGGGTTTTCACCCCTCCACTTT | CASTWTGFSPLHF